The clone carrying this T cell receptor (beta chain) was detected a few times. Its specificity is unknown. This sample was taken from a study of identical twins' blood T cells. As for the study in general: Roughly 12 libraries, six alpha and six beta, gave about 49 million reads. Notes on the study in general: Twin similarity might stem from environmental factors, not only genetics.

Using its own MiXCR run on the 5' RACE reads, TCRdb lists one record per CDR3 protein. The sample holds roughly 340,000 distinct CDR3 sequences; about 28% are singletons and the top ten take roughly 6.1%. The three twin pairs were reared together, likely meeting the same infections. Germline-derived CDR1 and CDR2 are SEHNR and FQNEAQ (reference sequence). The CDR3 is 14 residues long. The trim removed 1 base at V and 6 bases at J, leaving 5 bases unmatched. This chain uses TRBV7-9 with TRBJ1-1; 7 bases are a match to TRBD1. Material for sequencing was PBMCs. The TCR was taken from a woman aged 18 to 55 in good health. CDR3 in amino acids: CASSLEGQAPEAFF. The CDR3 nucleotides read TGTGCCAGCAGCTTAGAAGGACAGGCCCCTGAAGCTTTCTTT.